Listed here are 10 T cell receptor beta chains from one sample, sequenced in a study of metastatic and nonmetastatic thyroid tumors. MiXCR reprocessed the PCR reads for TCRdb. This sample has 7,000 to 9,500 clones, with 14% to 15% found just once. Patients were all untreated before their thyroid surgery. The sample comprised blood. The receptors were sampled from a female donor with papillary thyroid cancer or a benign thyroid nodule (not recorded which). Some clones in this sample may be carry-over from other donors' samples.

This clone was counted between two and nine times. The V gene is TRBV19, the J gene TRBJ1-4; possibly TRBD1 for D (5 bases). The CDR3 spans 13 residues. The V gene's germline CDR1 is LNHDA and CDR2 SQIVND (reference sequence). V gave up 5 bases and J gave up 8 bases, with 12 bases separating them. The CDR3 protein is CASSEPGGEKLFF. The CDR3 DNA sequence: TGTGCCAGTAGTGAGCCTGGGGGAGAAAAACTGTTTTTT.

This clone has a count of ten or more. CDR3: CASSRQLPNTEAFF. The CDR3 nucleotides are TGTGCCAGCAGCCGACAGTTACCGAACACTGAAGCTTTCTTT. The J gene is TRBJ1-1, the V gene TRBV6-1; possible D gene TRBD1, 5 bases. Trimming left V 6 bases short and J 1 base short, with 12 bases between. The germline gives CDR1 MNHNS, CDR2 SASEGT. This CDR3 contains 14 residues.

This clone is labeled as medium-sized (0.01 to 0.1%). The chain is built from TRBV7-2 and TRBJ1-2; the D gene is possibly TRBD1 (5 bases). The CDR3 covers 15 residues. Trimming took off 5 bases at V and 6 bases at J, with 19 bases between the two ends. Germline V gene lookup returns CDR1 SGHTA and CDR2 FQGNSA. The CDR3 protein is CASSLNRFNGDGYTF. Written as DNA, the CDR3 is TGTGCCAGCAGCCTGAACAGGTTCAACGGGGATGGCTACACCTTC.

In this sample, this clone turned up many times. The V call is TRBV5-1, the J call TRBJ2-5; 8 nucleotides line up with TRBD2. Germline values: CDR1 SGHRS, CDR2 YFSETQ. This CDR3 spans 15 amino acids. The trim removed 5 bases at V and 4 bases at J, leaving 10 bases unmatched. CDR3 sequence: CASSNRGGQGETQYF. As DNA, the CDR3 is TGCGCCAGCAGTAACCGGGGGGGCCAAGGAGAGACCCAGTACTTC.

The chain uses TRBV16 and TRBJ2-1; D unclear. This CDR3 is built from 13 residues. Germline CDR1 and CDR2: KGHSY and FQNENV. Deletions cut 1 base from V and 8 bases from J, with 9 bases between. The CDR3 is CASSQWASDEQFF. In DNA, the CDR3 is TGTGCCAGCAGCCAATGGGCCAGCGATGAGCAGTTCTTC.

In this sample, this clone is medium-sized (0.01 to 0.1%). V and J are TRBV7-2 and TRBJ2-7; TRBD2 agrees at 7 bases. CDR1 SGHTA and CDR2 FQGNSA come from the germline V gene. CDR3 size: 15 residues. V was pared by 5 bases and J by 5 bases, with 12 bases of the junction left unmatched. The CDR3 loop is CASSPHAGRGHEQYF. In nucleotides, the CDR3 is TGTGCCAGCAGCCCCCACGCGGGGAGGGGCCACGAGCAGTACTTC.

This clone is large in the sample. CDR3 coding DNA: TGTGCCAGCAGTTCAGGGGTGGGAGGGGCCAACGTCCTGACTTTC. Translation: CASSSGVGGANVLTF. V gene TRBV6-1 combines with J gene TRBJ2-6, with D perhaps TRBD1 (6 bases). Germline CDR1 and CDR2: MNHNS and SASEGT. This CDR3 is 15 amino acids long. Trimming took off 5 bases at V and 4 bases at J, with 12 bases between the two ends.

This clone is labeled large. The genes are TRBV6-5 and TRBJ2-7; tentative D call: TRBD2 (7 bases). Germline assignment: CDR1 MNHEY and CDR2 SVGAGI. This CDR3 comprises 13 residues. Trimming cost V 2 bases and J 7 bases, with 12 bases left between them. Here the CDR3 DNA reads TGTGCCAGCAGTTACGGGGGGGCAGGGGAGCAGTACTTC. Its translation: CASSYGGAGEQYF.

The table lists this clone with many counts. The V call is TRBV5-1, the J call TRBJ1-1; tentatively, D is TRBD1 (5 bases). The CDR3 has 14 residues. Between the trimmed V and J ends, which lost 4 bases and 0 bases, there was a span of 10 bases. Germline V gene sequence: CDR1 SGHRS, CDR2 YFSETQ. The CDR3 sequence: CASSMWTLNTEAFF. CDR3 bases: TGCGCCAGCAGCATGTGGACACTGAACACTGAAGCTTTCTTT. Using reference TRBV5-1 and TRBJ1-1 for the parts outside the CDR3, the full variable domain is KAGVTQTPRYLIKTRGQQVTLSCSPISGHRSVSWYQQTPGQGLQFLFEYFSETQRNKGNFPGRFSGRQFSNSRSEMNVSTLELGDSALYLCASSMWTLNTEAFFGQGTRLTVV.

With regard to this clone: Mismatch with germline at one junction end may stem from a read error. The chain uses TRBV12-3 or TRBV12-4 and TRBJ2-3; 10 bases match TRBD2. CDR3 length: 14 amino acids. CDR3 in DNA: TGTGCCAGCATTTGGACTAGCGGCACAGATATGCAGTATTTT. Translating it yields CASIWTSGTDMQYF.